This TCR beta chain was sequenced for a study of beta chain features in type 1 diabetes. For the study at large: Comparable age, gender and cell yields were observed in patients relative to healthy donors. General study findings and limits: Researchers caution that PCR might favor shorter templates, equally among patients and controls. Comparison showed that naive, central memory and Treg TCRB repertoires appeared more similar among patients than among healthy donors. Insertions at VDJ junctions were less frequent in type 1 diabetes patients. These patients also deleted more nucleotides at the same junctions.

As concerns this clone: The antigen remains undetermined.

The ends were cut back, 5 bases at V and 5 bases at J, with 6 bases in the middle. Germline CDR1 and CDR2: MNHNS and SASEGT. CDR3 length: 11 amino acids. The study reverse transcribed the entire isolated RNA, so it sequenced expressed TCRB transcripts. Here immunoSEQ multiplex PCR was the method, and the copy in TCRdb shows in-frame clones only, minus some. The sample carries under 400,000 clones, around 19% recorded once. This TCR derives from a woman in her late teens or twenties in good health. V is TRBV6-1 and J is TRBJ2-5; D is unresolved. Specimen: naive CD4+ T cells from blood. The CDR3 DNA reads TGTGCCAGCAGTATAAGCGAGACCCAGTACTTC. Translating gives CASSISETQYF.